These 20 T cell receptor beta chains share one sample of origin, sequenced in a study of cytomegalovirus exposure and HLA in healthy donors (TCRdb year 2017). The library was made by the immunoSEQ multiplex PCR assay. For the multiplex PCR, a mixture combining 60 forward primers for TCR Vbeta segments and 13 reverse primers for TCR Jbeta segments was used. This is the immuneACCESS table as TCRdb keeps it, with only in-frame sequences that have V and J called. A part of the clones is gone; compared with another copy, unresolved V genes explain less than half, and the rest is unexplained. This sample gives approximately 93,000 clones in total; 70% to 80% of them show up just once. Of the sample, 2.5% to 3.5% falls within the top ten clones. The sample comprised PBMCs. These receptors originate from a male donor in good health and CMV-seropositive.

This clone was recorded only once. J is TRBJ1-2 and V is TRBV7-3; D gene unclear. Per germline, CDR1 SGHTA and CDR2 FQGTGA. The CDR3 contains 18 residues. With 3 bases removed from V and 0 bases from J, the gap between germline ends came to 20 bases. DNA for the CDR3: TGTGCCAGCAGCTTTTTGGCAGGTATGGAGGGTTCTAACTATGGCTACACCTTC. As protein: CASSFLAGMEGSNYGYTF.

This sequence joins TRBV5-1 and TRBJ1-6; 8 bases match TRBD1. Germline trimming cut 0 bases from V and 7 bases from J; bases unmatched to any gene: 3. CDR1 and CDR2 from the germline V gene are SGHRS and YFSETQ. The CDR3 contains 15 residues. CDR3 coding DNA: TGCGCCAGCAGCTTGGAAGGGACAGGAAATTCACCCCTCCACTTT. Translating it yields CASSLEGTGNSPLHF.

The DNA for the CDR3 is TGTGCCAGCAGCTTCCCCGGGACAGGGACTACGTGGGCCAACGTCCTGACTTTC. It specifies CASSFPGTGTTWANVLTF. The J gene is TRBJ2-6, the V gene TRBV5-4; 9 bases line up with TRBD1. Trimming took 2 bases from V and 5 from J; bases not matched to a gene: 11. Per the germline V gene, CDR1 is SGHNT and CDR2 is YYREEE (reference sequence). CDR3 length equals 18 residues. Full variable domain (rest looked up from reference TRBV5-4 and TRBJ2-6): ETGVTQSPTHLIKTRGQQVTLRCSSQSGHNTVSWYQQALGQGPQFIFQYYREEENGRGNFPPRFSGLQFPNYSSELNVNALELDDSALYLCASSFPGTGTTWANVLTFGAGSRLTVL.

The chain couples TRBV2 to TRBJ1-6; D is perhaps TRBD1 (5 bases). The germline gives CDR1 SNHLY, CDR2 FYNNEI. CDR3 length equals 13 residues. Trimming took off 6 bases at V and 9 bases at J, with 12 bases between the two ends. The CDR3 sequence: CASRMTVSSPLHF. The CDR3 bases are TGTGCCAGCAGAATGACAGTTAGTTCACCCCTCCACTTT.

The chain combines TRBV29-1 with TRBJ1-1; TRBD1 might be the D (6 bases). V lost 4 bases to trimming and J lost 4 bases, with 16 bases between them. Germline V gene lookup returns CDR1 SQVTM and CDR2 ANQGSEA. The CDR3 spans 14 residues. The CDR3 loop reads CSVGRTAGSTEAFF. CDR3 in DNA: TGCAGCGTTGGACGGACAGCGGGAAGCACTGAAGCTTTCTTT.

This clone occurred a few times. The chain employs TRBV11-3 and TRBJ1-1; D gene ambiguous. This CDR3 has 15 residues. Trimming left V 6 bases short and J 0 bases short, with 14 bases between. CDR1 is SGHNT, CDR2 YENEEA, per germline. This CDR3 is CASSTGGSMNTEAFF. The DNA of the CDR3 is TGTGCCAGCAGTACGGGTGGCAGTATGAACACTGAAGCTTTCTTT. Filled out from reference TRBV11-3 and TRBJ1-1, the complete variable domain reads EAGVVQSPRYKIIEKKQPVAFWCNPISGHNTLYWYLQNLGQGPELLIRYENEEAVDDSQLPKDRFSAERLKGVDSTLKIQPAELGDSAVYLCASSTGGSMNTEAFFGQGTRLTVV.

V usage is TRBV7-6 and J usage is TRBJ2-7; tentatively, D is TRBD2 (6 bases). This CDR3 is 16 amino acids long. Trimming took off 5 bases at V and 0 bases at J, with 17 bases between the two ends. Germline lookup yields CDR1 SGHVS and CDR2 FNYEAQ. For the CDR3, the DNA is TGTGCCAGCAGCCCCCGGGGGACCCTCAGCTCCTACGAGCAGTACTTC. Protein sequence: CASSPRGTLSSYEQYF.

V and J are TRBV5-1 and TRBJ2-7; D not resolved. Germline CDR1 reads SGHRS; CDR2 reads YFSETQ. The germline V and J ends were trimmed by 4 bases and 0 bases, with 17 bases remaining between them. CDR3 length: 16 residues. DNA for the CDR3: TGCGCCAGCAGCGTTGGCTTTACCCTGAACTCCTACGAGCAGTACTTC. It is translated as CASSVGFTLNSYEQYF.

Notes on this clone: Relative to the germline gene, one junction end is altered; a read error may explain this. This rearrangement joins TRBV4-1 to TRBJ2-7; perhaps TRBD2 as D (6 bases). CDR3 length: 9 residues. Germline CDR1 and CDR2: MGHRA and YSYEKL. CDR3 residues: CASSQGGDF. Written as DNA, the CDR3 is TGCGCCAGCAGCCAAGGGGGGGACTTC.

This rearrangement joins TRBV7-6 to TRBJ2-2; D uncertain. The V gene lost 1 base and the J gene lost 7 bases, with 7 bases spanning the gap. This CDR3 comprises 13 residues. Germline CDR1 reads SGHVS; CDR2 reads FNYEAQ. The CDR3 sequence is CASSLGSNGELFF. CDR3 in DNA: TGTGCCAGCAGCTTAGGGTCTAACGGGGAGCTGTTTTTT.

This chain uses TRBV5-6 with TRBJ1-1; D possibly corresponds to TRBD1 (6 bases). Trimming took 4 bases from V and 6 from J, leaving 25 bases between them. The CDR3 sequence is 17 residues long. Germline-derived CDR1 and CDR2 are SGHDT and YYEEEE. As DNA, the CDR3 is TGTGCCAGCAGCGCCGGAGGGGGGGCGTATATTCCTTCTGAAGCTTTCTTT. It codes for CASSAGGGAYIPSEAFF.

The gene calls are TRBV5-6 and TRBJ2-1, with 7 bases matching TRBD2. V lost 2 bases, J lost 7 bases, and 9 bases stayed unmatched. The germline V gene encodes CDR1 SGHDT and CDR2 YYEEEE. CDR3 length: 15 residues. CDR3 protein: CASSFATGGPNEQFF. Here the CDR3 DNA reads TGTGCCAGCAGCTTCGCAACGGGGGGACCTAATGAGCAGTTCTTC.

In DNA form, the CDR3 reads TGTGCCAGCAGCCCCGGGACAGGGGGCGCGGAGACCCAGTACTTC. Translation: CASSPGTGGAETQYF. V is TRBV7-9 and J is TRBJ2-5; 12 bases are shared with TRBD1. Trimming at V came to 5 bases and at J to 5 bases, leaving 6 bases not matched to a gene. Germline V lookup: CDR1 SEHNR, CDR2 FQNEAQ (reference sequence). The CDR3 is 15 residues long.

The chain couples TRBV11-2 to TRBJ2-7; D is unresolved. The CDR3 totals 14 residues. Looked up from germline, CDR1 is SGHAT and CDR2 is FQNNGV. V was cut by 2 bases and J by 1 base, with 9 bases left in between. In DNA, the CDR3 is TGTGCCAGCAGCTTATCTGGCAGTTCCTACGAGCAGTACTTC. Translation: CASSLSGSSYEQYF.

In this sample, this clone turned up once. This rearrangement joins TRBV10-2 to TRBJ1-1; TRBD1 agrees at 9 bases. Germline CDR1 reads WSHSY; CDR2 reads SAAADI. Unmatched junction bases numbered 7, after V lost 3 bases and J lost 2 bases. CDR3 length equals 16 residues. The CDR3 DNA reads TGCGCCAGCAGTGAAGGACAGGGGTTAGTTAACACTGAAGCTTTCTTT. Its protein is CASSEGQGLVNTEAFF.

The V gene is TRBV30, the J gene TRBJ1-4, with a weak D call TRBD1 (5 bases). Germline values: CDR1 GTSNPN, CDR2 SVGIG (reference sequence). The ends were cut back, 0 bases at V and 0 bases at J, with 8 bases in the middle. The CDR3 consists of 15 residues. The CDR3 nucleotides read TGTGCCTGGAGTGTTGCAGGGACAACTAATGAAAAACTGTTTTTT. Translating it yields CAWSVAGTTNEKLFF. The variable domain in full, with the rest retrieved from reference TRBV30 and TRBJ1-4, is SQTIHQWPATLVQPVGSPLSLECTVEGTSNPNLYWYRQAAGRGLQLLFYSVGIGQISSEVPQNLSASRPQDRQFILSSKKLLLSDSGFYLCAWSVAGTTNEKLFFGSGTQLSVL.

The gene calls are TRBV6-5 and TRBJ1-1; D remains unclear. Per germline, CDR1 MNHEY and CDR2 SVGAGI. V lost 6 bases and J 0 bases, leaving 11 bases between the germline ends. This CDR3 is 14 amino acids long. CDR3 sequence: CASRRQNLNTEAFF. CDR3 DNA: TGTGCCAGCAGGAGACAAAATTTGAACACTGAAGCTTTCTTT.

The CDR3 sequence is CASETGEGGNQPQHF. As DNA, the CDR3 is TGTGCCTCCGAGACAGGGGAAGGAGGCAATCAGCCCCAGCATTTT. The chain employs TRBV10-3 and TRBJ1-5; 8 bases line up with TRBD1. The CDR3 spans 15 residues. The germline CDR1 and CDR2 sequences are ENHRY and SYGVKD. With V trimmed by 11 bases and J by 2 bases, 11 bases remained unmatched.

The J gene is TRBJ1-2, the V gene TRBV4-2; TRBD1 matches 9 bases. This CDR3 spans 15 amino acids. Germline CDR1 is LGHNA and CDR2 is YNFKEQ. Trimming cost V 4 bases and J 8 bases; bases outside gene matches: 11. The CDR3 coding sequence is TGTGCCAGCAGCCTATCTTACAGGGGGCTAGAGGGCTACACCTTC. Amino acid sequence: CASSLSYRGLEGYTF.

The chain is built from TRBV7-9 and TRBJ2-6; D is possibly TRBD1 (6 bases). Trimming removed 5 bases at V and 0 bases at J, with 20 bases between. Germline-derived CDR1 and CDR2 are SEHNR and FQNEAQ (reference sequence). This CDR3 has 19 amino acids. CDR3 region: CASSPSLGQLNSGANVLTF. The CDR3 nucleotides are TGTGCCAGCAGCCCGAGCCTCGGACAGCTGAACTCTGGGGCCAACGTCCTGACTTTC. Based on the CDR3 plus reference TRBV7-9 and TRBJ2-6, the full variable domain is DTGVSQNPRHKITKRGQNVTFRCDPISEHNRLYWYRQTLGQGPEFLTYFQNEAQLEKSRLLSDRFSAERPKGSFSTLEIQRTEQGDSAMYLCASSPSLGQLNSGANVLTFGAGSRLTVL.